This TCR beta chain came from a study of T cell repertoires in cytomegalovirus infection. Study-wide context: CMV infection together with matching HLA type was indicated by public TCR beta signatures. Findings and limits, study-wide: Dominant in the ex vivo response were TCR beta clonotypes restricted by HLA-C and specific for CMV. Identification of carriers of CMV plus the relevant HLA was achieved through cumulative public TCR beta family frequency.

This clonotype has only a few counts. Its matching antigen is unknown. Germline CDR1 MNHEY, CDR2 SVGAGI. The CDR3 contains 13 residues. V was shortened by 0 bases and J by 10 bases, with 10 bases between the two germline ends. TCRdb ran MiXCR on the reads and lists one entry per CDR3 protein. Of approximately 500,000 distinct CDR3 sequences listed, 16% are singletons. Sequenced: CD8+ T cells from PBMCs. This chain joins TRBV6-5 and TRBJ2-1; D remains unclear. The clonotype comes from a human donor in good health (CMV status not recorded). Some clones in this sample may be carry-over from other donors' samples. The CDR3 loop reads CASSYSFSTEQFF. The CDR3 DNA reads TGTGCCAGCAGTTACTCATTTTCAACAGAGCAGTTCTTC.